Shown below are 11 T cell receptor beta chains from a single sample sequenced in a study of CD8+ T cells in alopecia areata. Treatment reported: oral pan-JAK inhibitor, 5-10 mg twice daily. Isolated RNA was reverse transcribed into cDNA used as the sequencing template. Here immunoSEQ multiplex PCR was the method, and the copy in TCRdb shows in-frame clones only, minus some. Here the sample spans a few hundred thousand clones, just over 65% being singletons. The material was CD4+ T cells sorted from blood, obtained at approximately week 45, from a patient treated with tofacitinib. The receptors come from a human donor with alopecia areata.

The chain employs TRBV9 and TRBJ2-2; either TRBD1 or TRBD2 may supply D (5 bases each). In germline, CDR1 is SGDLS, CDR2 YYNGEE. The CDR3 extends over 15 amino acids. Trimming took 4 bases from V and 5 from J, leaving 15 bases between them. Here the CDR3 DNA reads TGTGCCAGCAGCATCATAAGCGAGGGGACCGGGGAGCTGTTTTTT. It translates to CASSIISEGTGELFF.

This clone was found a few times. The J gene is TRBJ2-7, the V gene TRBV21-1; the D call in the table, TRBD1, was not verified against the DNA. TRBV21-1 represents a pseudogene. This CDR3 has 15 residues. CDR3 coding DNA: TGTGCCAGCAGCAAGGCGGACAGGGGATTCTACGAGCAGTACTTC. Protein: CASSKADRGFYEQYF.

The chain has TRBV4-3 and TRBJ2-7; 8 nucleotides agree with TRBD1. Germline values: CDR1 LGHNA, CDR2 YSLEER. The CDR3 runs to 15 residues. V shed 0 bases and J 2 bases; nucleotides not matched to a gene: 3. CDR3 sequence: CASSQEGGQAYEQYF. The CDR3 DNA is TGCGCCAGCAGCCAAGAAGGGGGACAGGCCTACGAGCAGTACTTC.

CDR3 coding DNA: TGCAGCGTCCACTTAGCGGGGGTACAAGAGACCCAGTACTTC. It is translated as CSVHLAGVQETQYF. This chain connects TRBV29-1 to TRBJ2-5; 9 bases agree with TRBD2. The CDR3 is 14 residues long. The germline CDR1 and CDR2 sequences are SQVTM and ANQGSEA. Germline trimming cut 6 bases from V and 2 bases from J; bases unmatched to any gene: 7.

This rearrangement joins TRBV5-1 to TRBJ2-4, with 7 bases lining up with TRBD2. J lost 7 bases, V lost 0 bases, and 13 bases had no gene match. The germline gives CDR1 SGHRS, CDR2 YFSETQ. CDR3 length: 17 amino acids. CDR3 in amino acids: CASSLGPTASGVNIQYF. The CDR3, as DNA: TGCGCCAGCAGCTTGGGCCCAACTGCTAGCGGAGTTAACATTCAGTACTTC.

J is TRBJ2-7 and V is TRBV9; no firm D call. Deletions cut 0 bases from V and 0 bases from J, with 7 bases between. The CDR3 covers 14 residues. Per germline, CDR1 SGDLS and CDR2 YYNGEE. The CDR3 region has the DNA TGTGCCAGCAGCGTAGCGGTCAGCTCCTACGAGCAGTACTTC. This gives the protein CASSVAVSSYEQYF. Together with reference TRBV9 and TRBJ2-7, the CDR3 gives the full variable domain: DSGVTQTPKHLITATGQRVTLRCSPRSGDLSVYWYQQSLDQGLQFLIQYYNGEERAKGNILERFSAQQFPDLHSELNLSSLELGDSALYFCASSVAVSSYEQYFGPGTRLTVT.

The CDR3 nucleotides are TGCGCCAGCAGTCGGGACCGAAACAATGAGCAGTTCTTC. Amino acid sequence: CASSRDRNNEQFF. The gene calls are TRBV5-1 and TRBJ2-1; D tentatively fits TRBD1 or TRBD2 (5 bases each). The CDR3 loop spans 13 amino acids. Germline V lookup: CDR1 SGHRS, CDR2 YFSETQ. With 5 bases removed from V and 5 bases from J, the gap between germline ends came to 11 bases. The full variable domain, rest sourced from reference TRBV5-1 and TRBJ2-1, is KAGVTQTPRYLIKTRGQQVTLSCSPISGHRSVSWYQQTPGQGLQFLFEYFSETQRNKGNFPGRFSGRQFSNSRSEMNVSTLELGDSALYLCASSRDRNNEQFFGPGTRLTVL.

The V call is TRBV19, the J call TRBJ2-1; D is unresolved. The CDR3 covers 13 residues. Germline V gene lookup returns CDR1 LNHDA and CDR2 SQIVND (reference sequence). V lost 7 bases, J lost 2 bases, and 9 bases lay in between. Here the CDR3 reads CASTHAAYNEQFF. The DNA of the CDR3 is TGTGCCAGTACCCACGCTGCCTACAATGAGCAGTTCTTC.

This chain uses TRBV2 with TRBJ2-7; the match to TRBD1 covers 11 bases. In germline, CDR1 is SNHLY, CDR2 FYNNEI. Losses at the gene ends were 6 bases for V and 6 bases for J; bases not matched to a gene: 4. This CDR3 is built from 13 residues. As DNA, the CDR3 is TGTGCCAGCAGCCGGGACAGGGGGGGCGAGCAGTACTTC. Amino acid sequence: CASSRDRGGEQYF. The variable domain in full, completed from reference TRBV2 and TRBJ2-7, reads EPEVTQTPSHQVTQMGQEVILRCVPISNHLYFYWYRQILGQKVEFLVSFYNNEISEKSEIFDDQFSVERPDGSNFTLKIRSTKLEDSAMYFCASSRDRGGEQYFGPGTRLTVT.

This chain connects TRBV7-8 to TRBJ2-2, with 8 bases identical to TRBD2. Germline loops: CDR1 SGHVS, CDR2 FQNEAQ. This CDR3 region has 16 residues. V was clipped by 11 bases and J by 6 bases; unmatched bases: 17. The chain's CDR3 is CAAGSGLAGRAGELFF. The CDR3 nucleotides are TGTGCCGCGGGTTCCGGGCTAGCGGGTCGGGCCGGGGAGCTGTTTTTT.

About this clone: Germline is not matched at one junction end, which may reflect a read error. V usage is TRBV5-1 and J usage is TRBJ2-7; TRBD1 is a possible D gene (5 bases). The CDR3 extends over 14 amino acids. Germline V gene sequence: CDR1 SGHRS, CDR2 YFSETQ. The CDR3 DNA is TGCGCCAGCAGCTTGGAGTATGGGGCCTTCCCTCCCGCCTTC. Its protein is CASSLEYGAFPPAF.